This TCR beta chain was sequenced during a study of human T cells and chemical hapten exposure. Overall study findings and caveats: Among expanded TCRs, significantly more large CDR3 similarity clusters formed than among controls.

The time point was: pre-sensitization, week 0. The treatment denotes: therapeutic diphenylcyclopropenone sensitization with weekly scalp DPC. Alopecia patients deemed DPC-suitable, aged 18 to 70, excluding pregnancy. In the library, unique molecular identifiers were attached to individual cDNA molecules. From the RACE reads, TCRdb called clonotypes with MiXCR, one entry per CDR3 protein. The sample has around 180,000 distinct CDR3 sequences; about 31% are singletons. Trimming stripped 7 bases from V and 2 bases from J, with 2 bases between. The CDR3 consists of 11 residues. From germline, CDR1 is SGHAT and CDR2 FQNNGV. This clonotype was detected only a few times. Its antigen is not known.

Sequences were derived from whole blood, sampled in connection with sensitization to the hapten diphenylcyclopropenone (DPC). The rearrangement uses TRBV11-2 and TRBJ2-2; unclear D gene. The clonotype comes from a woman aged 25-40 years with alopecia areata. Some clones in this sample may be carry-over from other donors' samples. The CDR3, as DNA: TGTGCCAGCACCAACACCGGGGAGCTGTTTTTT. Translation: CASTNTGELFF.